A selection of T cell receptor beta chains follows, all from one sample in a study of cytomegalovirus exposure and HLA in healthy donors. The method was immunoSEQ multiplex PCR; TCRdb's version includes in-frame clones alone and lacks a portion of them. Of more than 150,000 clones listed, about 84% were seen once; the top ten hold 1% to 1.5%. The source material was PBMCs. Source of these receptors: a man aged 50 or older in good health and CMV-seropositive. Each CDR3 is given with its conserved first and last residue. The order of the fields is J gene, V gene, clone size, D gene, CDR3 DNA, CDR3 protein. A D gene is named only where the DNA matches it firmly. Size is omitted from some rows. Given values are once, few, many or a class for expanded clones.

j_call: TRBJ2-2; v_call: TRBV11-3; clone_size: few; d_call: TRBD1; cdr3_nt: TGTGCCAGCAGCTTAGGAGGACAGGGGATTTTGGCCGGGGAGCTGTTTTTT; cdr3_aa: CASSLGGQGILAGELFF
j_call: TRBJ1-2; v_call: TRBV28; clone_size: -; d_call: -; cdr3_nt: TGTGCCAGCAAAATCTCCGGGGGGGCCGCGGACTATGGCTACACCTTC; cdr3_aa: CASKISGGAADYGYTF
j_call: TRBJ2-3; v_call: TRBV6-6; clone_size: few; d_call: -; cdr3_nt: TGTGCCAGCAGTTATGTGTACACAGATACGCAGTATTTT; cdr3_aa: CASSYVYTDTQYF
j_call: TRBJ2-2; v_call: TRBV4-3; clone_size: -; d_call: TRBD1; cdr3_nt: TGCGCCAGCAGCCAGCCGCCGGGACAGGGGGCTTACACCGGGGAGCTGTTTTTT; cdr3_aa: CASSQPPGQGAYTGELFF
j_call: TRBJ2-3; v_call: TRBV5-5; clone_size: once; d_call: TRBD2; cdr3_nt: TGTGCCAGCAGCTCGGGGGGACGAGCGGAGGCAGATACGCAGTATTTT; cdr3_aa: CASSSGGRAEADTQYF
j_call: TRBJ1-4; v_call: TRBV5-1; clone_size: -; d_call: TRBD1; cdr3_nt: TGCGCCAGCAGCTCTGACAGGGACGGGGATGAAAAACTGTTTTTT; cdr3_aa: CASSSDRDGDEKLFF
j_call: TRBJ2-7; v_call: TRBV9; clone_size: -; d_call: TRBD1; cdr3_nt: TGTGCCAGCAGCCTAGGGACAGCCTCCTACGAGCAGTACTTC; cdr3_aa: CASSLGTASYEQYF
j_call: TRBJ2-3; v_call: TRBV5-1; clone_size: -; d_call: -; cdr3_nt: TGCGCCAGCAGCCGGGACAACACAGATACGCAGTATTTT; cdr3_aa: CASSRDNTDTQYF
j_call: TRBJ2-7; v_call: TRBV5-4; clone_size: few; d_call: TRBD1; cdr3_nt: TGTGCCAGCAGCTCTCACCCCATTTCAGGGGGCTACGAGCAGTACTTC; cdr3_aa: CASSSHPISGGYEQYF
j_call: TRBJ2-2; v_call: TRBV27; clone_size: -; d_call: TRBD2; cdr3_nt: TGTGCCAGCAGTTTCCTAGCGGGGGGGGCAGGGGAGCTGTTTTTT; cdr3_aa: CASSFLAGGAGELFF
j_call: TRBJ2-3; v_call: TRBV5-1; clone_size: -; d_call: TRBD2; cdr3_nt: TGCGCCAGCAGGGAACTAGCGGGAACAGATACGCAGTATTTT; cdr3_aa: CASRELAGTDTQYF
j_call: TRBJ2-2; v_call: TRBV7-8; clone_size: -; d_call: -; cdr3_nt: TGTGCCAGCAGCCCGAGAAGGACACGCACCGGGGAGCTGTTTTTT; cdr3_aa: CASSPRRTRTGELFF
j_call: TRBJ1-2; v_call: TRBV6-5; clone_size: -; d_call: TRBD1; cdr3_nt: TGTGCCAGCAGCCCCCTCGACAGGGGCGGTGGCTACACCTTC; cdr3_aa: CASSPLDRGGGYTF
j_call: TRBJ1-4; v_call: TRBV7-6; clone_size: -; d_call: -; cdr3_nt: TGTGCCAGCAGCTTGACCGCAGGGGTATCCTTTGCAACTAATGAAAAACTGTTTTTT; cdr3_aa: CASSLTAGVSFATNEKLFF
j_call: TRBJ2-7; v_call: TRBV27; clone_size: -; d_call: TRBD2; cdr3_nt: TGTGCCAGCACCTCGGGGACTAGCGGGAGGGCCTCCTACGAGCAGTACTTC; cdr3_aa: CASTSGTSGRASYEQYF
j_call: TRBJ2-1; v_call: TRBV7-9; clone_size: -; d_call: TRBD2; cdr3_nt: TGTGCCAGCAGCTCCGCGACTAGCGGGAACTCCTACAATGAGCAGTTCTTC; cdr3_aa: CASSSATSGNSYNEQFF
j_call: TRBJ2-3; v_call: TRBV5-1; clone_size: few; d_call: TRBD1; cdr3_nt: TGCGCCAGCAGCTTACAGGGGTCAGATACGCAGTATTTT; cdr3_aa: CASSLQGSDTQYF
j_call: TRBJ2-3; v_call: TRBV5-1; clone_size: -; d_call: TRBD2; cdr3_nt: TGCGCCAGCAGCTCCTCTGGACTAGCGGGAGATACGCAGTATTTT; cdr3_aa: CASSSSGLAGDTQYF
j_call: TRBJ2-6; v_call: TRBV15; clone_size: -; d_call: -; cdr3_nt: TGTGCCACCAGCAGAGATGTCCCGAGCTCTGGGGCCAACGTCCTGACTTTC; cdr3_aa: CATSRDVPSSGANVLTF
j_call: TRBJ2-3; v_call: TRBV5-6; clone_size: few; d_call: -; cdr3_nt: TGTGCCAGCAGCTCGGCACTAGAGGGCACAGATACGCAGTATTTT; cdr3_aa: CASSSALEGTDTQYF
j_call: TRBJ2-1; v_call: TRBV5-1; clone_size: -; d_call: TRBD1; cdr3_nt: TGCGCCAGCAGCATAGACTGGACAGGGAACACCTACAATGAGCAGTTCTTC; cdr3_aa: CASSIDWTGNTYNEQFF
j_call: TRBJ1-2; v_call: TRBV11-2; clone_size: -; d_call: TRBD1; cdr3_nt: TGTGCCAGCAGCGCAGGGGGGCAGGGCTACACCTTC; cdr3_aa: CASSAGGQGYTF
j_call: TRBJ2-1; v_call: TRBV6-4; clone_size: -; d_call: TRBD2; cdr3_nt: TGTGCCAGCCCACTAGCGGGGGGCCGGGACAATGAGCAGTTCTTC; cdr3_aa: CASPLAGGRDNEQFF
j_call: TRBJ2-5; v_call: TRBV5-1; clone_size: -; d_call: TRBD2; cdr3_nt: TGCGCCAGCAGCTTCTCTAGCGGAGGTCGGGAGACCCAGTACTTC; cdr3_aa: CASSFSSGGRETQYF
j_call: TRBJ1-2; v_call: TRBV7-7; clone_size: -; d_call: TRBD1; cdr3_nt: TGTGCTAGCAGCCCCCGGGACAGGATGGGCAACTATGGCTACACCTTC; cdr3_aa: CASSPRDRMGNYGYTF
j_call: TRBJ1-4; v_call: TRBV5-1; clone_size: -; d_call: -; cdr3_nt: TGCGCCAGCAGCTTGGCCCAGAGGGTTGCTAATGAAAAACTGTTTTTT; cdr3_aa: CASSLAQRVANEKLFF
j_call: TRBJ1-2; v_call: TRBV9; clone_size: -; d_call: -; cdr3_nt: TGTGCCAGCAGCGTAGGGGGGGGGAACTATGGCTACACCTTC; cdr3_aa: CASSVGGGNYGYTF
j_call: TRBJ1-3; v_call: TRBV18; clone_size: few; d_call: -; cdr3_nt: TGTGCCAGCTCACCCCAGACAGAACCATCTGGAAACACCATATATTTT; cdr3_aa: CASSPQTEPSGNTIYF